Included here is one T cell receptor beta chain sequence, with context. What antigen it recognizes has not been identified. It has no much larger one-base neighbor in the sample; base qualities were not kept. The collaborating institutions used their own protocols to collect whole blood in K2EDTA tubes. For TCRbeta analysis, collaborators shipped samples in one of three forms: frozen whole blood, isolated PBMCs, or DNA extracted from either of those sample types. The record originates from a study of blood T cell repertoires in COVID-19 (dated by TCRdb to the early 2020s). Background on the whole study: Collaborator samples came from the United States, Italy and Spain and covered acute and convalescent phases of COVID-19. HLA class I and class II types, where available, came from metadata supplied by the sample provider rather than from assay-based typing. A freely available public database, intended as a resource for researchers studying the immune response to SARS-CoV-2, is where the repertoires were released. The samples were drawn from two sources: the first 160 participants of the ongoing ImmuneRACE study, and over 1,000 subjects contributed by 6 global collaborators. Deeply sampled blood TCRbeta repertoires from subjects exposed to, actively infected with, or recovered from COVID-19 were included in the dataset. The prospective study material was composed of cDNA or gDNA derived from T cells, B-cell-depleted T cells, or PBMCs. Sample metadata almost always included a de-identified subject ID, COVID-19 status, age in years and sex.

The immunoSEQ Assay, a bias-controlled multiplex PCR, was used to amplify TCRbeta CDR3 regions from genomic DNA. For the original study's pipeline: The number of nucleated cells in each sample was estimated from the amplification of reference gene primers within the assay. Sequence reads were collapsed and filtered to measure the absolute abundance of every unique TCRbeta CDR3 rearrangement. For each sample, productive Simpson clonality was calculated as the square root of Simpson's diversity index over productive rearrangements. Drawn from immuneACCESS, this table holds only the in-frame rearrangements with V and J called that TCRdb kept. Clones are partly lost; checked studies trace under half to an unresolved V gene and leave the rest unexplained. For V, J and clone size, that table is used; D and trimming come from the DNA. The table for this sample lists about 88,000 clones; 90% to 95% of them were counted only once. The ten most abundant clones make up 1.5% to 2% of the sample.

Inclusive of the bounding cysteine and phenylalanine, the CDR3 is 15 residues long. Only the CDR3 DNA is retained, 45 bases long and in frame from the first base. V is shortened by 5 bases, J by 8 bases, and the region joining them spans 20 bases. As encoded in the germline V gene, CDR1 is SGHRS while CDR2 is YFSETQ. Paper-wide results and their limitations: The amount of clinical and demographic metadata varied by source and participant and was provided uncurated.

What was sequenced was peripheral blood. The receptor chain draws on TRBV5-1 and TRBJ2-1, and the D gene may be TRBD1, 6 bases matching. The source of this sequence is a man between 60 and 75 years old with acute or convalescent COVID-19. The CDR3 protein: CASRQTGLDGDEQFF. In nucleotides, the sequence is TGCGCCAGCAGGCAGACAGGACTGGATGGGGATGAGCAGTTCTTC.